These 9 T cell receptor beta chains were sequenced from one sample in a study of blood T cell repertoires in COVID-19. Measured with immunoSEQ multiplex PCR; TCRdb has only the in-frame clones, and not every one. Of about 170,000 clones listed, roughly 70% were seen once; the top ten hold about 3%. The sample was peripheral blood. Every receptor here comes from a woman aged 80 or older with acute or convalescent COVID-19.

The gene calls are TRBV3-1 (or the pseudogene TRBV3-2) and TRBJ2-7, with 9 bases that match TRBD2. The CDR3 is 15 residues long. The germline V gene encodes CDR1 LGHDT and CDR2 YNNKEL (reference sequence). The junction had 4 bases not matched to a gene; V was cut back by 4 bases and J by 0 bases. The CDR3 here is CASSLLAGHSYEQYF. The CDR3 DNA reads as TGTGCCAGCAGCCTTCTAGCGGGGCACTCCTACGAGCAGTACTTC.

The V and J genes are TRBV2 and TRBJ1-4; D gene uncertain. The CDR3 is 14 amino acids. Germline V lookup: CDR1 SNHLY, CDR2 FYNNEI. V dropped 3 bases and J dropped 4 bases, with 9 bases sitting between them. As DNA, the CDR3 is TGTGCCAGCAGTGATGCGCGGTTTAATGAAAAACTGTTTTTT. It codes for CASSDARFNEKLFF.

CDR3 nucleotides: TGTGCCAGCAGCTATTCCAGCTGGGGGGGTTCGGGTACCTACAATGAGCAGTTCTTC. This codes for CASSYSSWGGSGTYNEQFF. The chain joins TRBV11-2 to TRBJ2-1, with 7 bases matching TRBD2. Looked up from germline, CDR1 is SGHAT and CDR2 is FQNNGV. The trim removed 4 bases at V and 2 bases at J, leaving 17 bases unmatched. The CDR3 extends over 19 amino acids. The full variable domain, rest sourced from reference TRBV11-2 and TRBJ2-1, is EAGVAQSPRYKIIEKRQSVAFWCNPISGHATLYWYQQILGQGPKLLIQFQNNGVVDDSQLPKDRFSAERLKGVDSTLKIQPAKLEDSAVYLCASSYSSWGGSGTYNEQFFGPGTRLTVL.

Here the CDR3 reads CASSFTGSFYNEQFF. CDR3 bases: TGTGCCAGCAGTTTCACGGGGAGTTTCTACAATGAGCAGTTCTTC. The chain combines TRBV28 with TRBJ2-1; D may be TRBD2 (5 bases). CDR1 MDHEN and CDR2 SYDVKM come from the germline V gene. V was shortened by 3 bases and J by 3 bases, with 12 bases between the two germline ends. CDR3 length: 15 amino acids. Drawing the rest from reference TRBV28 and TRBJ2-1, the complete variable domain is DVKVTQSSRYLVKRTGEKVFLECVQDMDHENMFWYRQDPGLGLRLIYFSYDVKMKEKGDIPEGYSVSREKKERFSLILESASTNQTSMYLCASSFTGSFYNEQFFGPGTRLTVL.

The chain combines TRBV6-5 with TRBJ1-3; 11 nucleotides agree with TRBD1. CDR1 MNHEY and CDR2 SVGAGI come from the germline V gene. Unmatched junction bases numbered 6, after V lost 6 bases and J lost 8 bases. This CDR3 is built from 14 residues. The CDR3 here is CASSGGQGAYTIYF. The CDR3, as DNA: TGTGCCAGCAGCGGCGGACAGGGGGCTTACACCATATATTTT.

The V call is TRBV4-2, the J call TRBJ1-2; D remains ambiguous. Germline V gene data show CDR1 as LGHNA and CDR2 as YNFKEQ. V shed 0 bases and J shed 6 bases, with 8 bases lying between them. The CDR3 runs 13 residues. As DNA, the CDR3 is TGTGCCAGCAGCCAAGATGGAGACGATGGCTACACCTTC. This translates into CASSQDGDDGYTF.

The chain links TRBV7-9 to TRBJ2-3; no firm D call. CDR1 is SEHNR, CDR2 FQNEAQ, per germline (reference sequence). The CDR3 length is 13 residues. Trimming took 6 bases from V and 7 from J, leaving 14 bases between them. CDR3 DNA sequence: TGTGCCAGCAGTTTTACCTCACAAAATACGCAGTATTTT. The encoded protein is CASSFTSQNTQYF.

This sequence joins TRBV10-1 and TRBJ1-1, with D perhaps matching TRBD1 (5 bases). Trimming cost V 2 bases and J 4 bases, with 14 bases left between them. There are 15 residues in the CDR3. In germline, CDR1 is WNHNN, CDR2 SYGVQD (reference sequence). The CDR3 nucleotides read TGCGCCAGCAGTGAGGCTCAGGGTTTGAGCACTGAAGCTTTCTTT. Translation: CASSEAQGLSTEAFF.

To note about this clone: A junction boundary mismatches the germline segment, possibly from a read error. The V and J genes are TRBV5-8 and TRBJ2-5, with D perhaps TRBD2 (6 bases). Germline V gene sequence: CDR1 SGHTS, CDR2 YDEGEE. The CDR3 extends over 13 amino acids. The DNA of the CDR3 is TGTGCCAGCAGCCCTAAACTAGCCCCTATGGAGAACTTC. Translated: CASSPKLAPMENF.